The 29 T cell receptor beta chains listed next were all sequenced from one sample in a study of T cells in Graves' hyperthyroidism and ophthalmopathy. Amplification yielded TCR beta CDR3 regions, with RNA transcripts as the source. Primed by the HTBI set, a first-round RT-PCR was run on the TCR CDR3. Each CDR3 protein is one row after TCRdb ran MiXCR on the multiplex PCR reads. The data hold about 250,000 distinct CDR3 sequences, with around 15% observed a single time. The specimen sequenced was blood. Receptor source: a woman in her forties or fifties with Graves' hyperthyroidism that later progressed to Graves' ophthalmopathy.

This clonotype was counted between two and nine times. This sequence joins TRBV11-2 and TRBJ1-6; tentatively, D is TRBD1 (5 bases). Germline V gene lookup returns CDR1 SGHAT and CDR2 FQNNGV. Trimming took 2 bases from V and 13 from J, leaving 21 bases between them. The CDR3 loop spans 16 amino acids. The CDR3 DNA reads as TGTGCCAGCAGCTTATCGGGTCCGGGACGGACCCATCCCCTCCACTTT. As protein: CASSLSGPGRTHPLHF.

This clonotype was recorded at least ten times. The chain uses TRBV18 and TRBJ2-3; 7 bases line up with TRBD2. Per germline, CDR1 KGHSH and CDR2 LQKENI. CDR3 length: 16 amino acids. J lost 2 bases, V lost 0 bases, and 5 bases had no gene match. The CDR3 loop reads CASSPPGLRHTDTQYF. In DNA form, the CDR3 reads TGTGCCAGCTCACCACCGGGACTACGACACACAGATACGCAGTATTTT. Full variable domain (missing parts from reference TRBV18 and TRBJ2-3): NAGVMQNPRHLVRRRGQEARLRCSPMKGHSHVYWYRQLPEEGLKFMVYLQKENIIDESGMPKERFSAEFPKEGPSILRIQQVVRGDSAAYFCASSPPGLRHTDTQYFGPGTRLTVL.

In this sample, this clonotype turned up many times. CDR3: CASSEVGGPSNQPQHF. CDR3 coding DNA: TGTGCCAGCAGTGAAGTCGGGGGCCCTAGCAATCAGCCCCAGCATTTT. The rearrangement joins TRBV2 to TRBJ1-5; D possibly corresponds to TRBD1 (6 bases). The V end lost 1 base, the J end lost 0 bases, and 10 bases lay between the germline ends. This CDR3 comprises 16 residues. Germline-derived CDR1 and CDR2 are SNHLY and FYNNEI.

This clonotype was seen many times. The rearrangement links TRBV5-1 to TRBJ2-1; D possibly matches TRBD1 or TRBD2 (5 bases each). This CDR3 contains 12 residues. Trimming shortened V by 4 bases and J by 6 bases, and 8 bases separated the two germline ends. CDR1 and CDR2 from the germline V gene are SGHRS and YFSETQ. CDR3 residues: CASSRDLNEQFF. The CDR3, as DNA: TGCGCCAGCAGCAGGGACCTCAATGAGCAGTTCTTC.

This clonotype has a count of ten or more. The rearrangement uses TRBV3-1 and TRBJ2-7; 7 positions match TRBD1. Germline V gene data show CDR1 as LGHDT and CDR2 as YNNKEL (reference sequence). The CDR3 is 12 amino acids. V lost 11 bases, J lost 8 bases, and 12 bases stayed unmatched. CDR3 bases: TGTGCCGCCGGACAGGACTTTGGGCAGCAGTACTTC. It specifies CAAGQDFGQQYF.

This rearrangement joins TRBV20-1 to TRBJ2-2, with 7 bases that match TRBD1. Germline CDR1 and CDR2: DFQATT and SNEGSKA (reference sequence). The CDR3 covers 18 residues. The V and J ends lost 5 bases and 0 bases, in that order; junction bases with no gene match: 15. CDR3 nucleotide sequence: TGCAGTGCTCCTCCCCTTGCCGGGACAGCCGCGAACACCGGGGAGCTGTTTTTT. Protein product: CSAPPLAGTAANTGELFF.

This clonotype turned up a few times. V is TRBV19 and J is TRBJ1-2, with a weak D call TRBD1 (5 bases). With 3 bases removed from V and 8 bases from J, the gap between germline ends came to 10 bases. This CDR3 has 12 amino acids. Per germline, CDR1 LNHDA and CDR2 SQIVND (reference sequence). The chain's CDR3 is CASSMAGSGYTF. CDR3 in DNA: TGTGCCAGTAGTATGGCAGGGTCCGGCTACACCTTC.

Details on this clonotype: Just one base apart from a much larger clone, this may be a read error. The chain recombines TRBV28 with TRBJ2-5; 7 nucleotides match TRBD1. The CDR3 has 16 amino acids. In germline, CDR1 is MDHEN, CDR2 SYDVKM. The CDR3 bases are TGTGCCGGCAGCCCTGGGCTGAGAGGGGGCGCAGAGACCCAGTACTTC. It specifies CAGSPGLRGGAETQYF.

This clonotype was seen a handful of times. V gene TRBV27 combines with J gene TRBJ2-7; D is tentatively TRBD1 or TRBD2 (6 bases each). CDR1 and CDR2 from the germline V gene are MNHEY and SMNVEV (reference sequence). The CDR3 runs 16 residues. V was cut by 4 bases and J by 2 bases, with 18 bases left in between. The CDR3 DNA is TGTGCCAGCAGTTCCCTTGGAAGGGGGGAGACCTACGAGCAGTACTTC. Protein product: CASSSLGRGETYEQYF.

This clonotype was observed at least ten times. Written as DNA, the CDR3 is TGCAGTGCTAACGACAGGACCTACGAGCAGTACTTC. The encoded protein is CSANDRTYEQYF. The V and J genes are TRBV20-1 and TRBJ2-7, with a weak D call TRBD1 (6 bases). Germline lookup yields CDR1 DFQATT and CDR2 SNEGSKA (reference sequence). Trimming shortened V by 4 bases and J by 2 bases, and 9 bases separated the two germline ends. CDR3 length: 12 residues.

Concerning this clonotype itself: One base away lies a much larger clone, so this may be a sequencing read error. This chain links TRBV5-1 with TRBJ2-3, with TRBD2 identical over 9 bases. There are 16 residues in the CDR3. The germline V gene has CDR1 SGHRS and CDR2 YFSETQ. CDR3 sequence: CTSSRGLALSTDTQYF. The CDR3 DNA is TGCACCAGCAGCCGAGGACTAGCGTTAAGCACAGATACGCAGTATTTT.

The table lists this clonotype with many counts. The rearrangement uses TRBV28 and TRBJ1-5; D is unclear. The germline V and J ends were trimmed by 6 bases and 10 bases, with 13 bases remaining between them. The CDR3 runs to 12 residues. Germline CDR1 and CDR2: MDHEN and SYDVKM. The CDR3 protein is CASSLERTPQHF. CDR3 bases: TGTGCCAGCAGCCTTGAACGTACCCCCCAGCATTTT.

This clonotype has at least ten counts. This CDR3 is CSVLGRDRFSGANVLTF. For the CDR3, the DNA is TGCAGCGTCCTCGGCCGGGACAGGTTCTCTGGGGCCAACGTCCTGACTTTC. The rearrangement links TRBV29-1 to TRBJ2-6, with 8 bases matching TRBD1. J was trimmed by 0 bases and V by 6 bases; bases with no gene match: 10. The CDR3 contains 17 residues. The germline CDR1 and CDR2 sequences are SQVTM and ANQGSEA.

This clonotype has ten or more counts. The CDR3 loop is CASSLGFRGVWQFF. In nucleotides, the CDR3 is TGTGCCAGCAGTTTAGGGTTTAGGGGGGTTTGGCAGTTCTTC. The J gene is TRBJ2-1, the V gene TRBV28, with D perhaps TRBD1 or TRBD2 (6 bases each). Trimming cost V 2 bases and J 12 bases, with 17 bases left between them. Germline CDR1 MDHEN, CDR2 SYDVKM. The CDR3 spans 14 residues.

The table lists this clonotype with many counts. The V gene is TRBV20-1, the J gene TRBJ2-2; TRBD2 matches at 7 bases. Germline CDR1 DFQATT, CDR2 SNEGSKA (reference sequence). There are 15 residues in the CDR3. After removal of 3 bases from V and 4 bases from J, the junction contained 8 bases not matched to a gene. In DNA form, the CDR3 reads TGCAGTGCTAGTCGGCAGTGGGGGGGCACCGGGGAGCTGTTTTTT. Its translation: CSASRQWGGTGELFF.

This clonotype was detected many times. The rearrangement links TRBV7-8 to TRBJ1-1, with D unresolved. CDR1 is SGHVS, CDR2 FQNEAQ, per germline. This CDR3 region has 15 residues. Trimming pared 5 bases from V and 4 bases from J, leaving 17 bases between. The CDR3 reads CASSQPQTAGTEAFF. The CDR3 DNA sequence: TGTGCCAGCAGCCAGCCTCAAACAGCGGGCACTGAAGCTTTCTTT.

The rearrangement joins TRBV12-3 or TRBV12-4 to TRBJ1-3; D might be TRBD1 (5 bases). The CDR3 has 14 amino acids. V dropped 6 bases and J dropped 4 bases, with 13 bases sitting between them. As DNA, the CDR3 is TGTGCCAGCAGGCGGGACCTCTCAGGAAACACCATATATTTT. It specifies CASRRDLSGNTIYF.

The J gene is TRBJ2-5, the V gene TRBV28; 10 nucleotides align to TRBD1. This CDR3 comprises 16 residues. Germline trimming cut 0 bases from V and 1 base from J; bases unmatched to any gene: 2. Per the germline V gene, CDR1 is MDHEN and CDR2 is SYDVKM. CDR3 sequence: CASSLWGTGVQETQYF. CDR3 coding DNA: TGTGCCAGCAGTTTATGGGGGACAGGGGTCCAAGAGACCCAGTACTTC.

This clonotype was seen repeatedly, ten times or more. The chain uses TRBV28 and TRBJ1-2; no firm D call. The CDR3 has 15 amino acids. V was pared by 3 bases and J by 5 bases, with 16 bases between. CDR1 MDHEN and CDR2 SYDVKM come from the germline V gene. CDR3 region: CASSFLALERYGYTF. The CDR3 DNA is TGTGCCAGCAGTTTTTTGGCCTTGGAGAGGTATGGCTACACCTTC.

This clonotype was found many times. This rearrangement joins TRBV6-1 to TRBJ2-2; possible D gene TRBD1, 5 bases. This CDR3 is 13 amino acids long. Trimming shortened V by 5 bases and J by 6 bases, and 10 bases separated the two germline ends. The germline V gene encodes CDR1 MNHNS and CDR2 SASEGT. CDR3 nucleotides: TGTGCCAGCAGTCCAGGGTTCCCCGGGGAGCTGTTTTTT. Residues: CASSPGFPGELFF.

This clonotype was found many times. The V and J genes are TRBV28 and TRBJ1-1; possibly TRBD1 for D (5 bases). Trimming removed 5 bases from V and 5 bases from J, with 18 bases in between. CDR1 is MDHEN, CDR2 SYDVKM, per germline. This CDR3 is built from 15 residues. The CDR3 sequence: CASSPSLGGGTEAFF. CDR3 bases: TGTGCCAGCAGTCCTTCTCTGGGGGGAGGGACTGAAGCTTTCTTT.

This clonotype was counted at least ten times. The V call is TRBV7-2, the J call TRBJ1-2, with D unclear. The germline gives CDR1 SGHTA, CDR2 FQGNSA. The V end lost 1 base, the J end lost 0 bases, and 9 bases lay between the germline ends. The CDR3 is made up of 15 amino acids. This CDR3 is CASSLVPQANYGYTF. Written as DNA, the CDR3 is TGTGCCAGCAGCTTAGTCCCGCAGGCTAACTATGGCTACACCTTC. Complete variable domain (other parts from reference TRBV7-2 and TRBJ1-2): GAGVSQSPSNKVTEKGKDVELRCDPISGHTALYWYRQSLGQGLEFLIYFQGNSAPDKSGLPSDRFSAERTGGSVSTLTIQRTQQEDSAVYLCASSLVPQANYGYTFGSGTRLTVV.

Details on this clonotype: A read error may explain this, as a much larger clone is one base away. This chain joins TRBV6-9 and TRBJ2-1; D perhaps matches TRBD2 (5 bases). CDR3 length: 15 residues. Germline V gene sequence: CDR1 MNHGY, CDR2 SVAAGI. V gave up 3 bases and J gave up 6 bases, with 15 bases separating them. DNA for the CDR3: TGTGCCAGCAGTTACTGGGAGTCGACATGCAATGAGCAGTTCTTC. Translating it yields CASSYWESTCNEQFF.

This clonotype was counted ten times or more. The chain combines TRBV6-1 with TRBJ2-3; TRBD2 is a possible D gene (6 bases). The CDR3 is 14 amino acids. Germline V gives CDR1 MNHNS, CDR2 SASEGT. V was shortened by 8 bases and J by 2 bases, with 14 bases between the two germline ends. CDR3 sequence: CASGVAVNTDTQYF. In DNA form, the CDR3 reads TGTGCCAGCGGGGTAGCGGTAAACACAGATACGCAGTATTTT.

At least ten counts were recorded for this clonotype. V gene TRBV28 combines with J gene TRBJ2-7; D unresolved. The CDR3 consists of 13 residues. Germline CDR1 is MDHEN and CDR2 is SYDVKM. V was cut by 2 bases and J by 3 bases, with 8 bases left in between. The CDR3 nucleotides are TGTGCCAGCAGTTTAATGGGATACTACGAGCAGTACTTC. Its protein is CASSLMGYYEQYF.

Regarding this clonotype: A much larger clone lies a single base off, so this may be a read error. The chain is built from TRBV28 and TRBJ2-3; D is unclear. V was clipped by 5 bases and J by 5 bases, with 8 bases between them. CDR3 size: 12 residues. The germline V gene encodes CDR1 MDHEN and CDR2 SYDVKM. The CDR3: CASSPNGDTQYF. The CDR3 coding sequence is TGTGCCAGCAGTCCCAACGGAGATACGCAGTATTTT.

This clonotype was detected a few times. The rearrangement links TRBV20-1 to TRBJ2-2; TRBD2 aligns across 15 bases. The CDR3 contains 20 residues. J lost 4 bases, V lost 6 bases, and 18 bases had no gene match. Germline V gives CDR1 DFQATT, CDR2 SNEGSKA (reference sequence). Here the CDR3 DNA reads TGCAGTGCCCCCCTCACCCCGGGACTAGCGGGAGGAGAGGTCACCGGGGAGCTGTTTTTT. As protein: CSAPLTPGLAGGEVTGELFF.

The chain recombines TRBV20-1 with TRBJ2-7; D is ambiguous. Trimming left V 5 bases short and J 2 bases short, with 16 bases between. The germline V gene encodes CDR1 DFQATT and CDR2 SNEGSKA (reference sequence). This CDR3 has 14 amino acids. The CDR3 nucleotides are TGCAGTGCTCCCCCACAGAGCCTAACCTACGAGCAGTACTTC. Translation gives CSAPPQSLTYEQYF.

This clonotype was recorded many times. This chain links TRBV20-1 with TRBJ2-7; 7 bases match TRBD2. The CDR3 length is 13 residues. The germline V gene encodes CDR1 DFQATT and CDR2 SNEGSKA (reference sequence). The V segment lost 7 bases and the J segment 6 bases; nucleotides outside the gene matches: 12. This CDR3 reads CSVNGDGEGEQYF. The DNA for the CDR3 is TGCAGTGTGAACGGAGACGGGGAGGGCGAGCAGTACTTC.